The source of this TCR beta chain is a study of blood T cell repertoires in COVID-19. Looking at the study overall: The analysed material was cDNA or gDNA that came from T cells, B-cell-depleted T cells, or PBMCs.

Original handling: Reference gene primer amplification gave estimated nucleated cell counts. Only in-frame clones appear in the TCRdb table, and some are missing; sequencing was by immunoSEQ multiplex PCR. V, J and clone size are those of that table, while D and trimming were read from the DNA. The sample lists approximately 200,000 clones; about 91% were seen once. The sequence derives from a young woman with acute or convalescent COVID-19. Sequencing input: peripheral blood.

Here the CDR3 reads CAWSGTKSGNTIYF. In DNA, the CDR3 is TGTGCCTGGAGTGGAACAAAATCCGGAAACACCATATATTTT. The rearrangement links TRBV30 to TRBJ1-3; D not certain. From germline, CDR1 is GTSNPN and CDR2 SVGIG (reference sequence). V shed 1 base and J shed 4 bases, with 11 bases lying between them. The CDR3 runs 14 residues.